The 14 T cell receptor beta chains listed next were all sequenced from one sample in a study of T cell responses to AZD1222 COVID-19 vaccine. Generated by immunoSEQ multiplex PCR, the TCRdb table keeps only in-frame clones and is missing some. In the table there are roughly 180,000 clones, 91% of which are singletons. The specimen was peripheral blood, collected on day 0 of AZD1222 vaccination. These receptors came from an adult in good health.

V gene TRBV7-9 combines with J gene TRBJ1-6; tentative D call: TRBD1 (6 bases). Trimming removed 5 bases from V and 9 bases from J, with 11 bases in between. Germline V gene sequence: CDR1 SEHNR, CDR2 FQNEAQ (reference sequence). The CDR3 is 13 residues long. The CDR3 bases are TGTGCCAGCAGCCTCGTACAGGGTTCACCCCTCCACTTT. Protein: CASSLVQGSPLHF.

The sample holds one count of this clone. The V gene is TRBV29-1, the J gene TRBJ2-1; 9 positions match TRBD2. Per germline, CDR1 SQVTM and CDR2 ANQGSEA. Germline trimming cut 3 bases from V and 3 bases from J; bases unmatched to any gene: 3. The CDR3 totals 14 residues. The CDR3 sequence is CSVETSGIYNEQFF. In DNA, the CDR3 is TGCAGCGTTGAGACTAGCGGCATCTACAATGAGCAGTTCTTC.

The chain employs TRBV19 and TRBJ2-5, with 10 bases aligning to TRBD2. Germline lookup yields CDR1 LNHDA and CDR2 SQIVND (reference sequence). The CDR3 sequence is 14 residues long. V trimming: 3 bases; J trimming: 5 bases; junction bases outside the gene matches: 3. The CDR3 nucleotides read TGTGCCAGTAGTATTGCGGGACTAGCGGAGACCCAGTACTTC. It codes for CASSIAGLAETQYF.

The chain carries TRBV2 and TRBJ1-1; maybe TRBD1 (5 bases). This CDR3 contains 13 residues. Trimming cost V 5 bases and J 0 bases, with 7 bases left between them. Germline lookup yields CDR1 SNHLY and CDR2 FYNNEI. The chain's CDR3 is CASSQTVNTEAFF. In DNA form, the CDR3 reads TGTGCCAGCAGTCAGACAGTGAACACTGAAGCTTTCTTT.

The chain recombines TRBV5-1 with TRBJ1-6; D might be TRBD1 (5 bases). This CDR3 contains 17 residues. Germline CDR1 SGHRS, CDR2 YFSETQ. Trimming pared 1 base from V and 0 bases from J, leaving 11 bases between. CDR3 amino acids: CASSLYQGSSYNSPLHF. The CDR3 DNA reads as TGCGCCAGCAGCTTGTATCAGGGAAGCTCCTATAATTCACCCCTCCACTTT.

V gene TRBV2 combines with J gene TRBJ1-2; D gene uncertain. The germline V gene encodes CDR1 SNHLY and CDR2 FYNNEI. The CDR3 runs 12 residues. The ends were cut back, 10 bases at V and 2 bases at J, with 11 bases in the middle. CDR3 sequence (DNA): TGTGCCACCGCTCTTGAAAACTATGGCTACACCTTC. Translation: CATALENYGYTF. The full variable domain, in which reference TRBV2 and TRBJ1-2 provide the parts outside the CDR3, is EPEVTQTPSHQVTQMGQEVILRCVPISNHLYFYWYRQILGQKVEFLVSFYNNEISEKSEIFDDQFSVERPDGSNFTLKIRSTKLEDSAMYFCATALENYGYTFGSGTRLTVV.

The V call is TRBV4-1, the J call TRBJ1-2; D is unclear. Deletions cut 5 bases from V and 7 bases from J, with 17 bases between. Germline assignment: CDR1 MGHRA and CDR2 YSYEKL. The CDR3 has 14 residues. CDR3 sequence: CASSSDPSMGGYTF. The CDR3 coding sequence is TGCGCCAGCAGCTCCGACCCCTCAATGGGTGGCTACACCTTC.

The V and J genes are TRBV6-5 and TRBJ1-5; no firm D call. The ends were cut back, 4 bases at V and 2 bases at J, with 12 bases in the middle. This CDR3 spans 15 amino acids. Germline-derived CDR1 and CDR2 are MNHEY and SVGAGI. This CDR3 is CASSSGPYGNQPQHF. CDR3 sequence (DNA): TGTGCCAGCAGTTCTGGCCCCTATGGCAATCAGCCCCAGCATTTT.

The chain combines TRBV7-6 with TRBJ2-3; D not resolved. CDR1 and CDR2 from the germline V gene are SGHVS and FNYEAQ. The V end was cut by 9 bases, the J end by 6 bases, with 7 bases between. The CDR3 spans 10 residues. The CDR3: CARGMDTQYF. The CDR3 DNA reads as TGTGCCAGAGGCATGGATACGCAGTATTTT.

This chain links TRBV28 with TRBJ1-5, with D possibly being TRBD1 (5 bases). The CDR3 extends over 15 amino acids. V lost 8 bases and J lost 0, with 14 bases in between. Germline CDR1 and CDR2: MDHEN and SYDVKM. In DNA, the CDR3 is TGTGCCAGCCTTGGGACGCGAGGTAGCAATCAGCCCCAGCATTTT. Its translation is CASLGTRGSNQPQHF.

The gene calls are TRBV28 and TRBJ1-2; weak D call: TRBD1 (6 bases). Germline V gives CDR1 MDHEN, CDR2 SYDVKM. This CDR3 is 14 amino acids long. Trimming took 4 bases from V and 4 from J, leaving 13 bases between them. CDR3 amino acids: CASSSGAAPYGYTF. As DNA, the CDR3 is TGTGCCAGCAGTTCAGGGGCCGCCCCCTATGGCTACACCTTC.

The chain has TRBV18 and TRBJ1-5; TRBD1 is a possible D gene (6 bases). The CDR3 runs 15 residues. The V end lost 3 bases, the J end lost 3 bases, and 12 bases lay between the germline ends. The V gene's germline CDR1 is KGHSH and CDR2 LQKENI. CDR3 coding DNA: TGTGCCAGCTCACCCAGGACAGTCTTCAATCAGCCCCAGCATTTT. Translation gives CASSPRTVFNQPQHF. Combining the CDR3 with reference TRBV18 and TRBJ1-5 gives the whole variable domain NAGVMQNPRHLVRRRGQEARLRCSPMKGHSHVYWYRQLPEEGLKFMVYLQKENIIDESGMPKERFSAEFPKEGPSILRIQQVVRGDSAAYFCASSPRTVFNQPQHFGDGTRLSIL.

The gene calls are TRBV7-6 and TRBJ1-2, with D possibly matching TRBD1 (6 bases). The CDR3 extends over 13 amino acids. Germline V gives CDR1 SGHVS, CDR2 FNYEAQ. Trimming removed 5 bases from V and 7 bases from J, with 14 bases in between. The CDR3 sequence: CASSMRGSSGYTF. The CDR3 DNA follows: TGTGCCAGCAGCATGAGGGGGTCGAGTGGCTACACCTTC.

The V call is TRBV7-8, the J call TRBJ2-5, with D possibly matching TRBD1 (6 bases). Between the trimmed V and J ends, which lost 3 bases and 0 bases, there was a span of 11 bases. CDR3 length equals 15 residues. Germline values: CDR1 SGHVS, CDR2 FQNEAQ. DNA of the CDR3: TGTGCCAGCAGCTTTCCCGGGACATACCAAGAGACCCAGTACTTC. Protein product: CASSFPGTYQETQYF.